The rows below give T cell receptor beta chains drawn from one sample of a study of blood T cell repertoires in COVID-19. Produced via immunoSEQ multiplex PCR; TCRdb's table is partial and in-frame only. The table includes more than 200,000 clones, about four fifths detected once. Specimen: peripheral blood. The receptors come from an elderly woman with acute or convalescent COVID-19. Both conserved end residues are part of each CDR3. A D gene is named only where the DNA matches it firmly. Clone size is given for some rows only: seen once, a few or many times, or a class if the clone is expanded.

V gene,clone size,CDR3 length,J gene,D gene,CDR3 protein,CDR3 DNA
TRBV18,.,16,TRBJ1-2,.,CASSPPGSRDSAGYTF,TGTGCCAGCTCACCACCGGGGTCGCGGGACTCGGCGGGCTACACCTTC
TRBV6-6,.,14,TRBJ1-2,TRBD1,CASSTRTGGLGYTF,TGTGCCAGCAGCACAAGGACAGGGGGATTAGGCTACACCTTC
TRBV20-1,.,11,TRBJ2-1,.,CSARAFNEQFF,TGCAGTGCTAGGGCCTTCAATGAGCAGTTCTTC
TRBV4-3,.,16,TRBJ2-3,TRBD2,CASSQDKGSGSDTQYF,TGCGCCAGCAGCCAAGATAAAGGTAGCGGGAGTGATACGCAGTATTTT
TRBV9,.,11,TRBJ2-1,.,CASSLLHEQFF,TGTGCCAGCAGCCTCCTTCATGAGCAGTTCTTC
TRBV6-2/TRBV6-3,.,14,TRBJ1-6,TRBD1,CASSPGTGSSPLHF,TGTGCCAGCAGTCCCGGGACAGGGTCTTCACCCCTCCACTTT
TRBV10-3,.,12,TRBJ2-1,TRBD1,CAISGQGNEQFF,TGTGCCATCAGTGGACAGGGTAATGAGCAGTTCTTC
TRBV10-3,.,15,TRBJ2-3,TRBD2,CAIRASGTETDTQYF,TGTGCCATCAGAGCTAGCGGGACGGAAACAGATACGCAGTATTTT
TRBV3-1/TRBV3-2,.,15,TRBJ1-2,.,CASSQDTKVAGGYTF,TGTGCCAGCAGCCAAGATACAAAAGTAGCCGGTGGCTACACCTTC
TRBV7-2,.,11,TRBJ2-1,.,CASSPSSEQFF,TGTGCCAGCAGCCCGAGTAGTGAGCAGTTCTTC
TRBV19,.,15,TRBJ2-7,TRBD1,CASSTQGQGLYEQYF,TGTGCCAGTAGTACGCAAGGACAGGGGCTCTACGAGCAGTACTTC
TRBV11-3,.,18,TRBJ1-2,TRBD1,CASSLDPNFAGTAYGYTF,TGTGCCAGCAGCTTAGATCCGAACTTCGCCGGGACAGCCTATGGCTACACCTTC
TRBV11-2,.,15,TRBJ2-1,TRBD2,CASSAPGLAINEQFF,TGTGCCAGCAGCGCCCCGGGACTAGCAATCAATGAGCAGTTCTTC
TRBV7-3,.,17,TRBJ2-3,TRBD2,CASSPPLAGGETDTQYF,TGTGCCAGCAGTCCTCCCCTGGCGGGAGGGGAGACAGATACGCAGTATTTT
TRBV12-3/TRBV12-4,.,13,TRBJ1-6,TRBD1,CASRVTGASPLHF,TGTGCCAGCAGGGTGACAGGGGCTTCACCCCTCCACTTT
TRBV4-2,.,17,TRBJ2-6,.,CASSQERTASGANVLTF,TGTGCCAGCAGCCAAGAGAGGACAGCGTCTGGGGCCAACGTCCTGACTTTC
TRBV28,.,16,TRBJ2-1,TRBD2,CASSLSSGGFKPPEFF,TGTGCCAGCAGTTTATCTAGCGGGGGGTTTAAACCACCAGAGTTCTTC
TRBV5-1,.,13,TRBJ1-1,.,CASSFAGGTEAFF,TGCGCCAGCAGCTTTGCGGGGGGCACTGAAGCTTTCTTT
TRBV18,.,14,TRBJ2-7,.,CASSPGGGTYEQYF,TGTGCCAGCTCACCGGGAGGAGGAACCTACGAGCAGTACTTC
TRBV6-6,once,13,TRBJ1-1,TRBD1,CASSWDRVGEAFF,TGTGCCAGCAGTTGGGACAGGGTTGGTGAAGCTTTCTTT
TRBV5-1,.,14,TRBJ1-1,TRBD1,CASTRVGQGTEAFF,TGCGCCAGCACCAGAGTGGGACAGGGAACTGAAGCTTTCTTT
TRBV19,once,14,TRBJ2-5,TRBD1,CASSRTGGAETQYF,TGTGCCAGTAGCCGGACAGGGGGCGCGGAGACCCAGTACTTC
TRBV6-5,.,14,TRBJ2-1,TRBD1,CASSRDRGSSEQFF,TGTGCCAGCAGTCGGGACAGGGGGTCTTCAGAGCAGTTCTTC
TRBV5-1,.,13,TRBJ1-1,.,CASSLQGNTEAFF,TGCGCCAGCAGCCTACAGGGGAACACTGAAGCTTTCTTT
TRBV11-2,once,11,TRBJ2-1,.,CASSLLGEQFF,TGTGCCAGCAGCTTACTCGGTGAGCAGTTCTTC
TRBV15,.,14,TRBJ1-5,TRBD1,CATSFGQGNQPQHF,TGTGCCACCAGTTTCGGACAGGGTAATCAGCCCCAGCATTTT
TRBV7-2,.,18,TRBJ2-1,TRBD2,CASSFFPRLAHSYNEQFF,TGTGCCAGCAGTTTTTTCCCTCGACTAGCGCACTCCTACAATGAGCAGTTCTTC
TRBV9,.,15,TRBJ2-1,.,CASSVGANFYNEQFF,TGTGCCAGCAGCGTAGGGGCTAACTTTTACAATGAGCAGTTCTTC